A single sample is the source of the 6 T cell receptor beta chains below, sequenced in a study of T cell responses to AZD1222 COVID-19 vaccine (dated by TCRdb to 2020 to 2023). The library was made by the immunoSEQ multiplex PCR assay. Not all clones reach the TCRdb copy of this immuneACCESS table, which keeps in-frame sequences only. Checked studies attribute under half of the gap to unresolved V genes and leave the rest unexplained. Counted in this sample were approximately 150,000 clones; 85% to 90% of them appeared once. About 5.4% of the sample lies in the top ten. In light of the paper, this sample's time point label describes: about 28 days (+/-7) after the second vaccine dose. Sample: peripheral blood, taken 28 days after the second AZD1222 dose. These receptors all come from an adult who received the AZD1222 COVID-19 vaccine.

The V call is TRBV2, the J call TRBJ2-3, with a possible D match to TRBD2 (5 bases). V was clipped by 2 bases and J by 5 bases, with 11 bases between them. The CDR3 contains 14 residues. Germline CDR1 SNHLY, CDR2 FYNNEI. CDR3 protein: CASSEPAELDTQYF. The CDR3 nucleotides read TGTGCCAGCAGTGAACCAGCGGAACTAGATACGCAGTATTTT.

The CDR3 sequence: CASSQAGLAAEQFF. In DNA, the CDR3 is TGTGCCAGCAGCCAGGCCGGACTAGCGGCTGAGCAGTTCTTC. V gene TRBV3-1 (or the pseudogene TRBV3-2) combines with J gene TRBJ2-1; 10 bases are a match to TRBD2. The germline CDR1 and CDR2 sequences are LGHDT and YNNKEL (reference sequence). V was clipped by 3 bases and J by 9 bases; unmatched bases: 5. The CDR3 contains 14 residues.

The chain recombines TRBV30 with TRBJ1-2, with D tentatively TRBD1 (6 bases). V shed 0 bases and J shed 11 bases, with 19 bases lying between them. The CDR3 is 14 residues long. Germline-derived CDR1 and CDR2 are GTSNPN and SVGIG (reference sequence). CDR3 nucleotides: TGTGCCTGGAGTGTCCAGAACAGGGAAGCCGGATACACCTTC. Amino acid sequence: CAWSVQNREAGYTF.

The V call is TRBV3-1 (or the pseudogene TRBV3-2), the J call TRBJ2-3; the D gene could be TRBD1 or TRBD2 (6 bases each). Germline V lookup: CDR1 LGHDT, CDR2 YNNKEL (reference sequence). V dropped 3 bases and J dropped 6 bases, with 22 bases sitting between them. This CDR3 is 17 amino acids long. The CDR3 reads CASSHGLRLGGPDTQYF. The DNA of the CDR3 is TGTGCCAGCAGCCATGGATTGCGCTTGGGGGGCCCGGATACGCAGTATTTT.

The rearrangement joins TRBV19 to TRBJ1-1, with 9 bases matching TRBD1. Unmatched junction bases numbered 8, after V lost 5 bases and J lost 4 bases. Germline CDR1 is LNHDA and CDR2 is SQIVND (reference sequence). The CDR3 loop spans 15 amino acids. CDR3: CASSLGQGLLTEAFF. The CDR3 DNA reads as TGTGCCAGTAGTTTGGGACAGGGTTTGCTCACTGAAGCTTTCTTT.

CDR3 bases: TGTGCCAGCAGCCCTACAGGGCCCGATTCACCCCTCCACTTT. Its translation is CASSPTGPDSPLHF. This chain connects TRBV6-4 to TRBJ1-6, with D possibly matching TRBD1 (6 bases). The CDR3 runs to 14 residues. Per germline, CDR1 MRHNA and CDR2 SNTAGT. The V end was cut by 6 bases, the J end by 8 bases, with 14 bases between.